One sample yielded the 17 T cell receptor beta chains listed below, sequenced in a study of blood T cell repertoires in COVID-19. This table comes from immunoSEQ multiplex PCR, and its TCRdb copy is limited to in-frame clones, with some not included. The table records more than 150,000 clones, 86% of them present only once. The source material was peripheral blood. These receptors originate from a man aged 18 to 35 with acute or convalescent COVID-19.

The chain is built from TRBV9 and TRBJ1-2; D gene unclear. The germline V gene has CDR1 SGDLS and CDR2 YYNGEE. The CDR3 contains 12 residues. V was trimmed by 4 bases and J by 4 bases, leaving 8 bases between them. The CDR3 sequence is CASSTGLYGYTF. In DNA, the CDR3 is TGTGCCAGCAGCACTGGACTCTATGGCTACACCTTC.

This clone has a handful of counts. The genes are TRBV5-4 and TRBJ2-7; 8 bases are a match to TRBD1. V gave up 4 bases and J gave up 4 bases; unmatched junction bases: 7. The CDR3 runs 14 residues. Germline CDR1 is SGHNT and CDR2 is YYREEE (reference sequence). CDR3 protein: CASSADRVAYEQYF. The CDR3 DNA reads as TGTGCCAGCAGCGCGGACAGGGTGGCGTACGAGCAGTACTTC.

The rearrangement links TRBV6-5 to TRBJ1-5, with D possibly matching TRBD1 (5 bases). Germline V lookup: CDR1 MNHEY, CDR2 SVGAGI. V lost 7 bases and J lost 6, with 13 bases in between. This CDR3 has 13 amino acids. CDR3 amino acids: CASTPGLGQPQHF. The CDR3 DNA is TGTGCCAGCACCCCAGGGTTGGGTCAGCCCCAGCATTTT.

This chain links TRBV5-1 with TRBJ2-7; 10 nucleotides align to TRBD1. Germline V gene data show CDR1 as SGHRS and CDR2 as YFSETQ. This CDR3 has 16 amino acids. V gave up 4 bases and J gave up 0 bases; unmatched junction bases: 7. CDR3 loop: CASSKGQGLSSYEQYV. CDR3 DNA: TGCGCCAGCAGCAAGGGACAGGGGTTGAGCTCCTACGAGCAGTACGTC.

The chain recombines TRBV19 with TRBJ1-5, with a possible D match to TRBD1 (6 bases). Trimming left V 11 bases short and J 7 bases short, with 12 bases between. The germline gives CDR1 LNHDA, CDR2 SQIVND (reference sequence). The CDR3 is 11 residues long. The CDR3 DNA reads TGTGCCGGGGGGGCAGAGCAGCCCCAGCATTTT. Encoded protein: CAGGAEQPQHF.

This chain connects TRBV30 to TRBJ2-1; TRBD2 aligns across 9 bases. V shed 4 bases, J shed 3 bases, and the junction held 1 base outside the gene matches. The germline V gene encodes CDR1 GTSNPN and CDR2 SVGIG (reference sequence). The CDR3 extends over 13 amino acids. CDR3 residues: CAWTSGDYNEQFF. The CDR3, as DNA: TGTGCCTGGACTAGCGGGGACTACAATGAGCAGTTCTTC.

This chain connects TRBV29-1 to TRBJ1-1, with TRBD1 matching 7 bases. From germline, CDR1 is SQVTM and CDR2 ANQGSEA. Trimming cost V 7 bases and J 4 bases; bases outside gene matches: 9. The CDR3 loop spans 13 amino acids. The DNA for the CDR3 is TGCAGCGGTGATACAGGGGTCGGCACTGAAGCTTTCTTT. Translated, it gives CSGDTGVGTEAFF.

V gene TRBV12-3 or TRBV12-4 combines with J gene TRBJ1-2; 8 nucleotides match TRBD1. The CDR3 contains 13 residues. Trimming at V came to 6 bases and at J to 10 bases, leaving 10 bases not matched to a gene. In DNA form, the CDR3 reads TGTGCCAGCAGCCTTACCCAGGGGGCTATCTACACCTTC. Translation gives CASSLTQGAIYTF.

The rearrangement joins TRBV6-5 to TRBJ2-2; 9 bases match TRBD1. The CDR3 has 15 residues. With 6 bases clipped from V and 4 bases from J, the junction kept 6 bases outside the gene matches. Germline CDR1 reads MNHEY; CDR2 reads SVGAGI. This CDR3 is CASRHRGRITGELFF. Written as DNA, the CDR3 is TGTGCCAGCAGGCACAGGGGGCGCATCACCGGGGAGCTGTTTTTT.

The chain combines TRBV7-8 with TRBJ1-3; 8 nucleotides line up with TRBD1. CDR1 is SGHVS, CDR2 FQNEAQ, per germline. The CDR3 is 16 amino acids. V was clipped by 5 bases and J by 0 bases; unmatched bases: 6. Here the CDR3 DNA reads TGTGCCAGCAGCCTCCGACAGGGGAGCTCTGGAAACACCATATATTTT. Its protein product is CASSLRQGSSGNTIYF.

The V gene is TRBV11-3, the J gene TRBJ2-1; 9 nucleotides align to TRBD1. V was clipped by 5 bases and J by 6 bases; unmatched bases: 8. The CDR3 extends over 15 amino acids. The germline CDR1 and CDR2 sequences are SGHNT and YENEEA. The CDR3 sequence is CASSPRGQGVNEQFF. The CDR3 DNA reads as TGTGCCAGCAGCCCGAGGGGACAGGGAGTCAATGAGCAGTTCTTC.

This clone occurred once. This sequence joins TRBV3-1 (or the pseudogene TRBV3-2) and TRBJ2-2; D might be TRBD2 (7 bases). This CDR3 region has 15 residues. Germline CDR1 is LGHDT and CDR2 is YNNKEL (reference sequence). Between the trimmed V and J ends, which lost 8 bases and 4 bases, there was a span of 17 bases. The CDR3 DNA sequence: TGTGCCAGCGGCCCCCGGGGGGCTCTCACCGGGGAGCTGTTTTTT. This codes for CASGPRGALTGELFF.

The CDR3: CASSISGLTPNYGYTF. The CDR3, as DNA: TGTGCCAGTAGTATATCGGGTCTTACCCCTAACTATGGCTACACCTTC. The chain employs TRBV19 and TRBJ1-2; D not resolved. Germline CDR1 reads LNHDA; CDR2 reads SQIVND (reference sequence). The V end was cut by 2 bases, the J end by 0 bases, with 13 bases between. The CDR3 covers 16 residues. The variable domain in full, with the rest retrieved from reference TRBV19 and TRBJ1-2, is DGGITQSPKYLFRKEGQNVTLSCEQNLNHDAMYWYRQDPGQGLRLIYYSQIVNDFQKGDIAEGYSVSREKKESFPLTVTSAQKNPTAFYLCASSISGLTPNYGYTFGSGTRLTVV.

The CDR3 sequence: CASSRSAKTGLGQPQHF. The CDR3 coding sequence is TGTGCCAGCAGCCGCAGCGCTAAGACAGGGTTAGGTCAGCCCCAGCATTTT. The chain uses TRBV28 and TRBJ1-5; 7 bases are shared with TRBD1. The germline V gene encodes CDR1 MDHEN and CDR2 SYDVKM. With V trimmed by 6 bases and J by 6 bases, 17 bases remained unmatched. This CDR3 has 17 residues.

The chain uses TRBV3-1 (or the pseudogene TRBV3-2) and TRBJ2-1; TRBD2 aligns across 10 bases. CDR3 size: 17 residues. The germline V gene has CDR1 LGHDT and CDR2 YNNKEL (reference sequence). V shed 4 bases and J 5 bases; nucleotides not matched to a gene: 11. In nucleotides, the CDR3 is TGTGCCAGCAGCCCCCCGAGGGGGACTAGCGTCGACAATGAGCAGTTCTTC. As protein: CASSPPRGTSVDNEQFF.

Concerning this clone itself: The sample carries other DNA sequences with the same CDR3. The chain is built from TRBV14 and TRBJ1-1; 8 bases fit TRBD1. Germline V gene data show CDR1 as SGHDN and CDR2 as FVKESK. The CDR3 is 15 residues long. The V and J ends lost 4 bases and 2 bases, in that order; junction bases with no gene match: 6. The CDR3 reads CASSPRAGGNTEAFF. CDR3 DNA: TGTGCCAGCAGCCCCCGGGCAGGGGGCAACACTGAAGCTTTCTTT.

J is TRBJ2-2 and V is TRBV2; weak D call: TRBD2 (6 bases). Germline assignment: CDR1 SNHLY and CDR2 FYNNEI. There are 16 residues in the CDR3. Trimming left V 6 bases short and J 4 bases short, with 18 bases between. CDR3 bases: TGTGCCAGCAGGGAAAAGACTAGATCGATCACCGGGGAGCTGTTTTTT. Amino acid sequence: CASREKTRSITGELFF.